These 24 T cell receptor beta chains came from one sample sequenced in a study of beta chain features in type 1 diabetes. Expressed TCRB transcripts were sequenced because the entire RNA isolate underwent reverse transcription. Clones were read by immunoSEQ multiplex PCR, and TCRdb kept only the in-frame ones, dropping some. Altogether about 150,000 clones are present, approximately 10% being singletons, with the ten largest covering approximately 2%. Specimen: central memory CD4+ T cells from blood. The receptor source for this set is a man aged 18 to 29 in good health.

Only a few counts were recorded for this clone. The chain recombines TRBV5-4 with TRBJ2-7; TRBD2 is a possible D gene (6 bases). This CDR3 comprises 14 residues. Between the trimmed V and J ends, which lost 5 bases and 3 bases, there was a span of 15 bases. Germline CDR1 SGHNT, CDR2 YYREEE (reference sequence). The CDR3 sequence: CASSPRLESYEQYF. The CDR3 region has the DNA TGTGCCAGCAGTCCCAGACTAGAGAGCTACGAGCAGTACTTC.

This clone has only a few counts. V is TRBV7-2 and J is TRBJ2-5, with TRBD2 matching 11 bases. This CDR3 is built from 16 residues. Germline assignment: CDR1 SGHTA and CDR2 FQGNSA. J gave up 5 bases and V 4 bases, and 9 bases lay outside the gene matches. The DNA for the CDR3 is TGTGCCAGCAGCTCACGGACTAGCGGGCCCAGGGAGACCCAGTACTTC. Its translation is CASSSRTSGPRETQYF.

The genes are TRBV28 and TRBJ2-1, with D possibly TRBD2 on 6 matching bases. CDR3 length: 13 residues. Trimming left V 11 bases short and J 6 bases short, with 17 bases between. Germline CDR1 MDHEN, CDR2 SYDVKM. The CDR3 sequence: CAGGTTAANEQFF. CDR3 sequence (DNA): TGTGCCGGGGGGACGACCGCGGCCAATGAGCAGTTCTTC.

This clone turned up a few times. This sequence joins TRBV4-3 and TRBJ1-1, with 9 positions matching TRBD1. V was clipped by 0 bases and J by 7 bases; unmatched bases: 9. Germline lookup yields CDR1 LGHNA and CDR2 YSLEER. CDR3 size: 16 residues. The CDR3 sequence is CASSQEGRTGGGEAFF. CDR3 in DNA: TGCGCCAGCAGCCAAGAGGGCCGCACAGGGGGCGGTGAAGCTTTCTTT.

The J gene is TRBJ1-2, the V gene TRBV29-1; unclear D gene. The CDR3 runs to 12 residues. Germline-derived CDR1 and CDR2 are SQVTM and ANQGSEA. V dropped 4 bases and J dropped 4 bases, with 10 bases sitting between them. CDR3 loop: CSVGVQAYGYTF. CDR3 in DNA: TGCAGCGTTGGTGTTCAGGCCTATGGCTACACCTTC.

A few counts support this clone. CDR3: CASSLSSVIKNTIYF. In nucleotides, the CDR3 is TGCGCCAGCAGCTTGTCCTCGGTCATAAAGAACACCATATATTTT. The chain couples TRBV5-1 to TRBJ1-3; D is uncertain. The CDR3 has 15 residues. V gave up 1 base and J gave up 7 bases, with 15 bases separating them. In germline, CDR1 is SGHRS, CDR2 YFSETQ.

This clone was counted ten times or more. The chain is built from TRBV30 and TRBJ2-3, with D perhaps given as TRBD1 or TRBD2 (5 bases each). V was clipped by 3 bases and J by 1 base, with 11 bases between them. Germline V lookup: CDR1 GTSNPN, CDR2 SVGIG (reference sequence). The CDR3 covers 14 residues. CDR3 bases: TGTGCCTGGAGGCCGGGACGACGCACAGATACGCAGTATTTT. This codes for CAWRPGRRTDTQYF.

This clone has a single count. The chain links TRBV6-6 to TRBJ2-7; 8 nucleotides agree with TRBD1. The CDR3 is 15 amino acids. The V segment lost 5 bases and the J segment 0 bases; nucleotides outside the gene matches: 6. Per germline, CDR1 MNHNY and CDR2 SVGAGI (reference sequence). This chain's CDR3 is CASSQTDRASYEQYF. The CDR3 bases are TGTGCCAGCAGTCAGACGGACAGGGCCTCCTACGAGCAGTACTTC.

V and J are TRBV5-1 and TRBJ2-3; D unresolved. Germline loops: CDR1 SGHRS, CDR2 YFSETQ. The germline V and J ends were trimmed by 4 bases and 2 bases, with 8 bases remaining between them. CDR3 size: 13 residues. The CDR3 DNA reads TGCGCCAGCAGCGAAAGGGTCACAGATACGCAGTATTTT. Translation gives CASSERVTDTQYF. Combining the CDR3 with reference TRBV5-1 and TRBJ2-3 gives the whole variable domain KAGVTQTPRYLIKTRGQQVTLSCSPISGHRSVSWYQQTPGQGLQFLFEYFSETQRNKGNFPGRFSGRQFSNSRSEMNVSTLELGDSALYLCASSERVTDTQYFGPGTRLTVL.

In its sample, this clone was seen a few times. The chain has TRBV7-3 and TRBJ1-2, with 12 bases that match TRBD1. V was clipped by 9 bases and J by 5 bases; unmatched bases: 10. Germline V CDR1 and CDR2: SGHTA, FQGTGA. CDR3 length: 15 amino acids. CDR3 sequence reads: CASTEGTGGPYGYTF. In DNA form, the CDR3 reads TGTGCCAGTACGGAAGGGACAGGGGGCCCTTATGGCTACACCTTC.

This clone showed up many times. The chain employs TRBV28 and TRBJ2-3; 7 bases are shared with TRBD1. Germline V gene sequence: CDR1 MDHEN, CDR2 SYDVKM. J gave up 4 bases and V 6 bases, and 4 bases lay outside the gene matches. The CDR3 totals 13 residues. The CDR3: CASRLTGPDTQYF. The CDR3 coding sequence is TGTGCCAGCAGATTGACAGGGCCAGATACGCAGTATTTT.

The chain joins TRBV7-9 to TRBJ1-1, with D hard to call. The germline V gene has CDR1 SEHNR and CDR2 FQNEAQ (reference sequence). The CDR3 contains 14 residues. Trimming cost V 0 bases and J 1 base, with 6 bases left between them. Here the CDR3 reads CASSLASENTEAFF. In DNA, the CDR3 is TGTGCCAGCAGCTTAGCGTCCGAGAACACTGAAGCTTTCTTT.

This clone appeared a few times. The rearrangement links TRBV7-9 to TRBJ2-2; unclear D gene. Germline V gives CDR1 SEHNR, CDR2 FQNEAQ (reference sequence). With 5 bases removed from V and 1 base from J, the gap between germline ends came to 11 bases. This CDR3 has 15 residues. CDR3 protein: CASSVGSWNTGELFF. In nucleotides, the CDR3 is TGTGCCAGCAGCGTGGGAAGCTGGAACACCGGGGAGCTGTTTTTT.

The chain links TRBV30 to TRBJ1-2, with D perhaps TRBD1 (5 bases). From germline, CDR1 is GTSNPN and CDR2 SVGIG (reference sequence). V was cut by 2 bases and J by 0 bases, with 10 bases left in between. The CDR3 is 14 amino acids. The CDR3 DNA follows: TGTGCCTGGAGTAGTACAGGCCCTAACTATGGCTACACCTTC. It encodes CAWSSTGPNYGYTF.

A few counts support this clone. The V gene is TRBV18, the J gene TRBJ2-5; the D is unclear. The better agreement between TRBJ2-7 and the DNA end casts doubt on the J call. This CDR3 contains 13 residues. Germline CDR1 is KGHSH and CDR2 is LQKENI. The CDR3 sequence is CASSPAVHYEQYF. The CDR3 DNA reads as TGTGCCAGCTCACCGGCTGTCCACTACGAGCAGTACTTC.

The chain carries TRBV4-1 and TRBJ2-7, with 13 nucleotides matching TRBD2. V gave up 3 bases and J gave up 4 bases; unmatched junction bases: 0. This CDR3 region has 14 residues. Germline CDR1 is MGHRA and CDR2 is YSYEKL. CDR3 amino acids: CASSQGLAGYEQYF. The DNA of the CDR3 is TGCGCCAGCAGCCAGGGACTAGCGGGATACGAGCAGTACTTC.

The table lists this clone with a few counts. The chain's CDR3 is CASIGRRGSGDEQFF. The DNA for the CDR3 is TGTGCCAGCATCGGTCGTCGAGGAAGTGGGGATGAGCAGTTCTTC. V and J are TRBV6-5 and TRBJ2-1; D gene uncertain. This CDR3 contains 15 residues. V lost 7 bases and J 8 bases, leaving 21 bases between the germline ends. CDR1 is MNHEY, CDR2 SVGAGI, per germline.

Here the CDR3 reads CASSVATSGGYNEQFF. The CDR3 DNA is TGTGCCAGCAGCGTAGCTACTAGCGGGGGCTACAATGAGCAGTTCTTC. The chain combines TRBV9 with TRBJ2-1, with 11 positions matching TRBD2. V lost 0 bases to trimming and J lost 3 bases; unmatched junction nucleotides: 2. The germline V gene has CDR1 SGDLS and CDR2 YYNGEE. This CDR3 is 16 amino acids long.

The V call is TRBV7-8, the J call TRBJ1-5; the match to TRBD1 covers 10 bases. Germline V gene lookup returns CDR1 SGHVS and CDR2 FQNEAQ. The CDR3 has 15 amino acids. The J segment lost 1 base and the V segment lost 5 bases, leaving 2 bases of the junction unmatched. The CDR3 spells CASSPGQGSNQPQHF. The CDR3, as DNA: TGTGCCAGCAGCCCGGGACAGGGGAGCAATCAGCCCCAGCATTTT.

There are a few counts of this clone. This rearrangement joins TRBV29-1 to TRBJ2-7; 7 nucleotides agree with TRBD1. This CDR3 region has 15 residues. Germline V gene sequence: CDR1 SQVTM, CDR2 ANQGSEA. V was pared by 3 bases and J by 0 bases, with 8 bases of the junction left unmatched. The DNA of the CDR3 is TGCAGCGTTGATCGGCAGGGGGTCGGCTCCTACGAGCAGTACTTC. This codes for CSVDRQGVGSYEQYF.

The chain combines TRBV6-5 with TRBJ1-2; the match to TRBD1 covers 10 bases. J gave up 4 bases and V 6 bases, and 8 bases lay outside the gene matches. The germline CDR1 and CDR2 sequences are MNHEY and SVGAGI. The CDR3 has 15 residues. The CDR3 coding sequence is TGTGCCAGCAGGTCAAGACAGGGGGCATTCTATGGCTACACCTTC. Translating gives CASRSRQGAFYGYTF.

The rearrangement links TRBV6-5 to TRBJ2-7, with 8 bases aligning to TRBD2. Losses at the gene ends were 7 bases for V and 2 bases for J; bases not matched to a gene: 7. Germline CDR1 and CDR2: MNHEY and SVGAGI. The CDR3 runs 14 residues. Here the CDR3 DNA reads TGTGCCAGCAATCAACCGGGAGGGCCCTACGAGCAGTACTTC. Translated, it gives CASNQPGGPYEQYF.

This chain connects TRBV13 to TRBJ2-7; TRBD2 agrees at 8 bases. The CDR3 is 15 amino acids. Trimming removed 6 bases from V and 0 bases from J; junction bases left unmatched: 7. Germline V gives CDR1 PRHDT, CDR2 FYEKMQ (reference sequence). CDR3 loop: CASRRAGDPSYEQYF. The CDR3 DNA is TGTGCCAGCAGAAGAGCGGGAGATCCCTCCTACGAGCAGTACTTC.

The genes are TRBV15 and TRBJ2-5; 7 bases align to TRBD1. Germline CDR1 reads LNHNV; CDR2 reads YYDKDF (reference sequence). The V gene end was trimmed by 2 bases and the J gene end by 2 bases; junction bases not matched to a gene: 2. The CDR3 spans 14 residues. The CDR3 reads CATSRPGQQETQYF. The CDR3 DNA is TGTGCCACCAGCAGACCGGGACAGCAAGAGACCCAGTACTTC.